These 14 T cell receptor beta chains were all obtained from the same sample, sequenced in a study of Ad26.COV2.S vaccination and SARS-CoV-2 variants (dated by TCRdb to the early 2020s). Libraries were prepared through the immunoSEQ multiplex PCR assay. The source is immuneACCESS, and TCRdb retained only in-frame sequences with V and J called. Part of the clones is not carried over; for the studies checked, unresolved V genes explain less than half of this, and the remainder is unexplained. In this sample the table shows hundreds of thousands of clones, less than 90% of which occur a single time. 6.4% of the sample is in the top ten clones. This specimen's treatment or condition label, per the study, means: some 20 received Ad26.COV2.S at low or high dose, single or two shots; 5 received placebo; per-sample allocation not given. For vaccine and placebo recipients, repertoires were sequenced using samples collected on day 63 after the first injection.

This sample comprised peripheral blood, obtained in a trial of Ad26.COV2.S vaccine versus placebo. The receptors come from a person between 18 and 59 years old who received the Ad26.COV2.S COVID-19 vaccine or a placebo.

CDR3 in DNA: TGTGCCAGCAGTTTGACTGGCGAGCAGTACTTC. Translation: CASSLTGEQYF. V and J are TRBV28 and TRBJ2-7; no reliable D call. Per germline, CDR1 MDHEN and CDR2 SYDVKM. The CDR3 length is 11 residues. With 3 bases removed from V and 6 bases from J, the gap between germline ends came to 6 bases.

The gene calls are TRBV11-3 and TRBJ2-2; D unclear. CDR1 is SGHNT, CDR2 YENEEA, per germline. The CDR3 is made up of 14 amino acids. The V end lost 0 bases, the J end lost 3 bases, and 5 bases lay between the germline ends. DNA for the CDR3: TGTGCCAGCAGCTTAGATGTATACACCGGGGAGCTGTTTTTT. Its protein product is CASSLDVYTGELFF.

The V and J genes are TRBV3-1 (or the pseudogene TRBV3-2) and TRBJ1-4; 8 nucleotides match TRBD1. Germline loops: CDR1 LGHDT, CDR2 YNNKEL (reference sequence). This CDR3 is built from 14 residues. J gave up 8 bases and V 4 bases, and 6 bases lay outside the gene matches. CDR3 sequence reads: CASSPGQGWEKLFF. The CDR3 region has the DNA TGTGCCAGCAGCCCCGGACAGGGTTGGGAAAAACTGTTTTTT.

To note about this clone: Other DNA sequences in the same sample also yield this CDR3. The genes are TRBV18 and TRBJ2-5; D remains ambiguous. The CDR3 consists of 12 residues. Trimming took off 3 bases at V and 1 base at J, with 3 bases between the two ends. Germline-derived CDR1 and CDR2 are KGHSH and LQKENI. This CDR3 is CASSPTQETQYF. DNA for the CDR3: TGTGCCAGCTCACCTACCCAAGAGACCCAGTACTTC.

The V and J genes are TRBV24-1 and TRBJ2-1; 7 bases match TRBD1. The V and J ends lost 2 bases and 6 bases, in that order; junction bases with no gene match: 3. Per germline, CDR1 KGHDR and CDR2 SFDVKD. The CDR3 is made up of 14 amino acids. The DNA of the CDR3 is TGTGCCACCAGTGATTATAACAGGGGCAATGAGCAGTTCTTC. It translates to CATSDYNRGNEQFF.

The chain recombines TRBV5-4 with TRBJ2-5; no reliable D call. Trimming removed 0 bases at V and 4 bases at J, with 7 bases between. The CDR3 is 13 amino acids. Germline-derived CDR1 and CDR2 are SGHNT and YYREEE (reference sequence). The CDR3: CASSLGRTETQYF. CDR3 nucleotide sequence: TGTGCCAGCAGCTTGGGCCGGACAGAGACCCAGTACTTC.

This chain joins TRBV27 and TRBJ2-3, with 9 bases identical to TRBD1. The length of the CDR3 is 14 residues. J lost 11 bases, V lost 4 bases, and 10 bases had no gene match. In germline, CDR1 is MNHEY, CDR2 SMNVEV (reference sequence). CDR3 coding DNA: TGTGCCAGCAGTTCCTACAGGGGGCCTTCTATGCAGTATTTT. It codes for CASSSYRGPSMQYF.

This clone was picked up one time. The CDR3 loop is CASSLGFSWTGELFF. The DNA for the CDR3 is TGTGCCAGCAGCTTAGGGTTTAGTTGGACCGGGGAGCTGTTTTTT. The rearrangement uses TRBV7-3 and TRBJ2-2, with no clear D. The V and J ends lost 2 bases and 5 bases respectively, with 12 bases between them. The length of the CDR3 is 15 residues. CDR1 and CDR2 from the germline V gene are SGHTA and FQGTGA.

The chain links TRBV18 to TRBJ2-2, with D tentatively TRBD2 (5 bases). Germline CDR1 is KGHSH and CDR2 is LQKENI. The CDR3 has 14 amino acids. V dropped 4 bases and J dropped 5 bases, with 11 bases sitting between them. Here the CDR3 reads CASSLTRETGELFF. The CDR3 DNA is TGTGCCAGCTCACTTACTAGAGAGACCGGGGAGCTGTTTTTT.

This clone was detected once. The CDR3 spells CASKHVGQGNEKLFF. CDR3 nucleotide sequence: TGTGCCAGTAAGCACGTCGGACAGGGAAATGAAAAACTGTTTTTT. The rearrangement uses TRBV19 and TRBJ1-4; 8 positions match TRBD1. Germline V lookup: CDR1 LNHDA, CDR2 SQIVND (reference sequence). V was clipped by 7 bases and J by 5 bases; unmatched bases: 9. This CDR3 spans 15 amino acids. Drawing the rest from reference TRBV19 and TRBJ1-4, the complete variable domain is DGGITQSPKYLFRKEGQNVTLSCEQNLNHDAMYWYRQDPGQGLRLIYYSQIVNDFQKGDIAEGYSVSREKKESFPLTVTSAQKNPTAFYLCASKHVGQGNEKLFFGSGTQLSVL.

In nucleotides, the CDR3 is TGTGCCAGCAGCTTAGATTTTAGCGGACCTGACACCGGGGAGCTGTTTTTT. Translation: CASSLDFSGPDTGELFF. The genes are TRBV7-2 and TRBJ2-2, with TRBD2 as a possible D gene (6 bases). V was shortened by 1 base and J by 3 bases, with 15 bases between the two germline ends. Germline V gives CDR1 SGHTA, CDR2 FQGNSA. This CDR3 spans 17 amino acids.

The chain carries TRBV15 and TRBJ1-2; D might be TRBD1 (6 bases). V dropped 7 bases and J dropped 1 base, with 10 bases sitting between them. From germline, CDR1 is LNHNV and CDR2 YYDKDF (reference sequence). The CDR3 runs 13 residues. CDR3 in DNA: TGTGCCACCACGACAGGATATAACTATGGCTACACCTTC. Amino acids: CATTTGYNYGYTF.

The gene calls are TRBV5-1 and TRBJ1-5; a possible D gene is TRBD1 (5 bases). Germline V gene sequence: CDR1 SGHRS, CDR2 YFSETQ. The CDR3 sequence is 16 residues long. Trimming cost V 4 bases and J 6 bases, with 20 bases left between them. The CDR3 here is CASSLQPSGGGQPQHF. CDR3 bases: TGCGCCAGCAGCCTACAACCTTCGGGGGGGGGTCAGCCCCAGCATTTT.

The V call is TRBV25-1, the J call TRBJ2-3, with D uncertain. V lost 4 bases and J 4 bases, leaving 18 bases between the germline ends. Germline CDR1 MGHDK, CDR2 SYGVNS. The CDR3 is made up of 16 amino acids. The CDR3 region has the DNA TGTGCCAGCAGTGGCCAGAGAGGCCACCCCGCAGATACGCAGTATTTT. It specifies CASSGQRGHPADTQYF. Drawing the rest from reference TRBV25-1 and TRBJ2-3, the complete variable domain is EADIYQTPRYLVIGTGKKITLECSQTMGHDKMYWYQQDPGMELHLIHYSYGVNSTEKGDLSSESTVSRIRTEHFPLTLESARPSHTSQYLCASSGQRGHPADTQYFGPGTRLTVL.